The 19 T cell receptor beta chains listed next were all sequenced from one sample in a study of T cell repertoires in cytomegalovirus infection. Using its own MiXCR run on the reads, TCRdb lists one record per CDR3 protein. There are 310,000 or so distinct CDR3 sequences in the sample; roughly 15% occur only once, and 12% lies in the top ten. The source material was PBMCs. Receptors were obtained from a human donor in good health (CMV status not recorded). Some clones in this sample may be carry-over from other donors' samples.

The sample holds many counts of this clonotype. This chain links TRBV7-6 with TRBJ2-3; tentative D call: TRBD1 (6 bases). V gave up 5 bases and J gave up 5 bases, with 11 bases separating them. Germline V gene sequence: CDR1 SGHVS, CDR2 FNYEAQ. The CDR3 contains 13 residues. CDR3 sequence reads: CASSITRGDTQYF. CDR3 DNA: TGTGCCAGCAGCATAACCAGGGGAGATACGCAGTATTTT. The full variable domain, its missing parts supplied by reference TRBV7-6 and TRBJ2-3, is GAGVSQSPRYKVTKRGQDVALRCDPISGHVSLYWYRQALGQGPEFLTYFNYEAQQDKSGLPNDRFSAERPEGSISTLTIQRTEQRDSAMYRCASSITRGDTQYFGPGTRLTVL.

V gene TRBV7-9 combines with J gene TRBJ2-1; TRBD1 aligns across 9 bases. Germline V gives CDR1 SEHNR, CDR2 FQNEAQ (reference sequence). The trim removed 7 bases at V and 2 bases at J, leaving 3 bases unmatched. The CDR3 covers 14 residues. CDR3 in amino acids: CASKQGAPYNEQFF. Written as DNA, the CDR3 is TGTGCCAGCAAACAGGGGGCGCCCTACAATGAGCAGTTCTTC.

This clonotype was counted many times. CDR3 protein: CASSFGTGSYGYTF. The CDR3 nucleotides read TGTGCCAGCAGCTTCGGGACAGGGAGCTATGGCTACACCTTC. The chain uses TRBV7-2 and TRBJ1-2; TRBD1 matches 9 bases. Germline values: CDR1 SGHTA, CDR2 FQGNSA. The V segment lost 3 bases and the J segment 4 bases; nucleotides outside the gene matches: 3. The CDR3 has 14 residues.

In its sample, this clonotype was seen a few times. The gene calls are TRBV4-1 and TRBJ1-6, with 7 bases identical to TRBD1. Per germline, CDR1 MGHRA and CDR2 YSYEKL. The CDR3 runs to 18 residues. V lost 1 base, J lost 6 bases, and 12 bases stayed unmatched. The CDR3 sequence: CASSQGVNTGAVNSPLHF. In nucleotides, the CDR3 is TGCGCCAGCAGCCAAGGGGTAAATACAGGGGCCGTTAATTCACCCCTCCACTTT.

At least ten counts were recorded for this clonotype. The CDR3: CASSGDSGGQYNEQFF. The CDR3 coding sequence is TGTGCCAGCAGCGGTGATAGCGGGGGCCAGTACAATGAGCAGTTCTTC. J is TRBJ2-1 and V is TRBV7-6; 9 nucleotides align to TRBD2. V trimming: 5 bases; J trimming: 4 bases; junction bases outside the gene matches: 9. Per the germline V gene, CDR1 is SGHVS and CDR2 is FNYEAQ. This CDR3 comprises 16 residues.

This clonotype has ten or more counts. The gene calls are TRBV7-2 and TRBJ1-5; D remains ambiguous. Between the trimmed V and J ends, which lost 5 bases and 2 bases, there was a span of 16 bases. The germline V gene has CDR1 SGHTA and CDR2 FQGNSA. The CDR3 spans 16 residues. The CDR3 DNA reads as TGTGCCAGCAGCCAGGAGGATGGGATAGGCAATCAGCCCCAGCATTTT. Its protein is CASSQEDGIGNQPQHF.

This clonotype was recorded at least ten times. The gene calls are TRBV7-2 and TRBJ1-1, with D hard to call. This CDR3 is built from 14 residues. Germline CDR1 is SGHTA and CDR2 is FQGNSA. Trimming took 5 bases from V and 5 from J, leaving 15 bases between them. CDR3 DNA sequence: TGTGCCAGCAGCGTACGCCGTGGGCAGACTGAAGCTTTCTTT. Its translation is CASSVRRGQTEAFF.

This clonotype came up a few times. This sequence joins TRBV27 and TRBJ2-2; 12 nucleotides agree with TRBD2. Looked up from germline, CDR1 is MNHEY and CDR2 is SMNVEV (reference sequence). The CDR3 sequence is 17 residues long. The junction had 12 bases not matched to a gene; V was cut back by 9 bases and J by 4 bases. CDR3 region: CASRTSGTQSRTGELFF. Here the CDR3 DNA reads TGTGCCAGTAGGACTAGCGGGACCCAATCACGCACCGGGGAGCTGTTTTTT.

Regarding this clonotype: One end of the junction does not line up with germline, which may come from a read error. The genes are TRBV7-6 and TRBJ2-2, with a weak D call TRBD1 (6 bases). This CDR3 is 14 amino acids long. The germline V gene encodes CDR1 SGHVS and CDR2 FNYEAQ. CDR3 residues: CASSPTGDTGELFF. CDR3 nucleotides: TGTGCTAGCAGCCCGACAGGCGACACCGGGGAGCTGTTTTTT.

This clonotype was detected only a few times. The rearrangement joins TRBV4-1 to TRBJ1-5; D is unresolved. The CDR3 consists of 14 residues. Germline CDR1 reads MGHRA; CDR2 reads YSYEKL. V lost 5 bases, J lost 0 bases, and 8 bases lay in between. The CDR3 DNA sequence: TGCGCCAGCAGCACGGAGGCTAGCAATCAGCCCCAGCATTTT. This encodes CASSTEASNQPQHF.

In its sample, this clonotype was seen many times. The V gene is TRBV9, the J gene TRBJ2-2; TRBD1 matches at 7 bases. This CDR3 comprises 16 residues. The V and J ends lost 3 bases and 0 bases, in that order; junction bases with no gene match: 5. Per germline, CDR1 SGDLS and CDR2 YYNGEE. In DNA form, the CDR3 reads TGTGCCAGCAGCGCTTTGGGACAGACGAACACCGGGGAGCTGTTTTTT. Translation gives CASSALGQTNTGELFF.

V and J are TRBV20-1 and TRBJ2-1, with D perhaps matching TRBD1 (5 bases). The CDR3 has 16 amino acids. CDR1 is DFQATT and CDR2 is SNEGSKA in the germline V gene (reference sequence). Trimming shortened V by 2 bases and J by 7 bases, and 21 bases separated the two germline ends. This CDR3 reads CSARLGLVRVLNEQFF. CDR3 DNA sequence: TGCAGTGCTAGATTGGGGCTAGTGCGTGTCTTAAATGAGCAGTTCTTC.

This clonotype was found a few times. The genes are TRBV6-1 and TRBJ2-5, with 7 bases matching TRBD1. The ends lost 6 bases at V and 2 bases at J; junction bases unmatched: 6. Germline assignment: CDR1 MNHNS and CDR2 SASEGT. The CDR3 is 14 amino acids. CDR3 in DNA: TGTGCCAGCAGCCTACAGGGGAGACAAGAGACCCAGTACTTC. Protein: CASSLQGRQETQYF.

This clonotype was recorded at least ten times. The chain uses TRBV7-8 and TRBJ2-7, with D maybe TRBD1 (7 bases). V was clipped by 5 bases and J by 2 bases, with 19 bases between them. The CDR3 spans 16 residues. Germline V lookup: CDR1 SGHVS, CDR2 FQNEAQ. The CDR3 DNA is TGTGCCAGCAGCGGGCGGGACAGCCCGACTACCTACGAGCAGTACTTC. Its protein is CASSGRDSPTTYEQYF.

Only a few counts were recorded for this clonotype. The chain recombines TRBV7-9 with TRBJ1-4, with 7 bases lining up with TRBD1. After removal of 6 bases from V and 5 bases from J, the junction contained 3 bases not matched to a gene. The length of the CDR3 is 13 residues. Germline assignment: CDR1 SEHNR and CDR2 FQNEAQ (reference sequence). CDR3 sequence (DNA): TGTGCCAGCAGGGACAGGAAAAATGAAAAACTGTTTTTT. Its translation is CASRDRKNEKLFF.

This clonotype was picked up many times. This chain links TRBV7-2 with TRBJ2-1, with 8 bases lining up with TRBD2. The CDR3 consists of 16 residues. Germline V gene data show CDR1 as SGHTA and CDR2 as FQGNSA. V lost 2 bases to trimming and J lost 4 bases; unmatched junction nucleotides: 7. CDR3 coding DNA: TGTGCCAGCAGCTTATCTGCGGGGGGAATATACAATGAGCAGTTCTTC. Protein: CASSLSAGGIYNEQFF.

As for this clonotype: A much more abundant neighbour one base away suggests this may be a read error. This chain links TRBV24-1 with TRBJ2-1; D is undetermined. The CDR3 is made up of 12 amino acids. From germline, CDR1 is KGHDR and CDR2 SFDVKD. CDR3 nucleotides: TGTGCCACCAGTGTGTCCCACAAAGAGCAGTTCTTC. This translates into CATSVSHKEQFF.

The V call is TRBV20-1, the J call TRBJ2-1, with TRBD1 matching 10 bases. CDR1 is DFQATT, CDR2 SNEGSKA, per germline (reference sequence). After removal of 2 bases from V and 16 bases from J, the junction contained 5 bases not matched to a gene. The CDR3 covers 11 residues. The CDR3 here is CSARWGDRGFF. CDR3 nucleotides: TGCAGTGCTAGATGGGGGGACAGGGGTTTCTTC.

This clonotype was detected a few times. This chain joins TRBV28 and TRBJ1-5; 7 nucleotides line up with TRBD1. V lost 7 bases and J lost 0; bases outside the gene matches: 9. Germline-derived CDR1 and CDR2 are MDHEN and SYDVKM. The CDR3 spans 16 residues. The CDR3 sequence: CASIRDSTFSNQPQHF. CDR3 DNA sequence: TGTGCCAGCATAAGGGACAGTACCTTTAGCAATCAGCCCCAGCATTTT.